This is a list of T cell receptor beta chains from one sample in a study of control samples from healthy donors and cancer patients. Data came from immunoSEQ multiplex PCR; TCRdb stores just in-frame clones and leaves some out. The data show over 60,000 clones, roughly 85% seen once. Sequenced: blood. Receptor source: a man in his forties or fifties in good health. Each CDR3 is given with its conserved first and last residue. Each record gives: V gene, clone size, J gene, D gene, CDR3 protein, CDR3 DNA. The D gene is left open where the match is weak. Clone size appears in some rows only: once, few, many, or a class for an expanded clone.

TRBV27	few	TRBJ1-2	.	CASSSITGYGGYTF	TGTGCCAGCAGCTCCATTACAGGGTACGGAGGCTACACCTTC
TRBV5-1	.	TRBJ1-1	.	CASSQLTGTNTEAFF	TGCGCCAGCAGCCAACTAACAGGAACTAACACTGAAGCTTTCTTT
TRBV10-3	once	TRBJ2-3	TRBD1	CAISSPDRGQGDTQYF	TGTGCCATCAGTTCCCCAGACAGGGGGCAGGGAGATACGCAGTATTTT
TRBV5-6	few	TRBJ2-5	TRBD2	CASSLYQREQETQYF	TGTGCCAGCAGCTTGTACCAGCGGGAGCAAGAGACCCAGTACTTC
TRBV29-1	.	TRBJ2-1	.	CSVEYNEQFF	TGCAGCGTTGAGTACAATGAGCAGTTCTTC
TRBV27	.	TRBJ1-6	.	CATQIRGGNSPLHF	TGTGCCACCCAAATCAGAGGAGGGAATTCACCCCTCCACTTT
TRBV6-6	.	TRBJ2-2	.	CASSVTLNTGELFF	TGTGCCAGCAGTGTGACACTGAACACCGGGGAGCTGTTTTTT
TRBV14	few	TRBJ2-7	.	CASSQWPSSYEQYF	TGTGCCAGCAGCCAATGGCCTAGCTCCTACGAGCAGTACTTC
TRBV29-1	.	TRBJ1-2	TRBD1	CSVEEDRAQGYGYTF	TGCAGCGTTGAAGAGGACAGGGCGCAGGGCTATGGCTACACCTTC
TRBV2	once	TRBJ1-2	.	CASSARGRNYGYTF	TGTGCCAGCAGTGCGAGGGGCCGTAACTATGGCTACACCTTC
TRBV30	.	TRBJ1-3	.	CAWSLTRLFGNTIYF	TGTGCCTGGAGTCTGACACGGCTTTTTGGAAACACCATATATTTT
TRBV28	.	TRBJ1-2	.	CASGVGRNYGYTF	TGTGCCAGCGGGGTAGGGAGGAACTATGGCTACACCTTC
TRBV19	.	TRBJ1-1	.	CASTTTVNTEAFF	TGTGCCAGTACCACGACAGTAAACACTGAAGCTTTCTTT
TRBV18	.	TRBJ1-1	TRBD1	CASSPGQGSMNTEAFF	TGTGCCAGCTCACCAGGACAGGGGAGTATGAACACTGAAGCTTTCTTT
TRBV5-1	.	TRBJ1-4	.	CASSPLQGVLFF	TGCGCCAGCAGCCCCCTACAGGGAGTCTTGTTTTTT
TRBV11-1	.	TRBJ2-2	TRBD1	CASSRTGGGELFF	TGTGCCAGCAGCCGGACAGGGGGCGGGGAGCTGTTTTTT
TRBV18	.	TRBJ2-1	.	CASSQQSGYSYNEQFF	TGTGCCAGCTCACAGCAATCGGGATATTCCTACAATGAGCAGTTCTTC
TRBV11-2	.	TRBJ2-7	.	CASSPRPFYEQYF	TGTGCCAGCAGCCCCCGGCCCTTCTACGAGCAGTACTTC
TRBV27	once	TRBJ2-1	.	CASSLWSAPYNEQFF	TGTGCCAGCAGTTTATGGTCTGCCCCCTACAATGAGCAGTTCTTC
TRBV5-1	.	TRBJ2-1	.	CASSKDEIDGDEQFF	TGCGCCAGCAGCAAGGACGAGATAGACGGGGATGAGCAGTTCTTC
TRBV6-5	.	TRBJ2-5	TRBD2	CASSTSLAVQETQYF	TGTGCCAGCAGTACCTCCCTAGCGGTACAAGAGACCCAGTACTTC
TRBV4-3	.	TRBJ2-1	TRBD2	CASSQELREIDEQFF	TGCGCCAGCAGCCAAGAGTTGCGGGAGATCGATGAGCAGTTCTTC
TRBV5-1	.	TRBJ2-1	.	CASTARPGPNEQFF	TGCGCCAGCACCGCCCGCCCCGGCCCCAATGAGCAGTTCTTC
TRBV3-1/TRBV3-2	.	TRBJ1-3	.	CASSLGILGNTIYF	TGTGCCAGCAGCCTTGGGATATTAGGAAACACCATATATTTT
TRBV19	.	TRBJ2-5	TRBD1	CASSIATGGGRKTQYF	TGTGCCAGTAGTATAGCGACAGGGGGCGGGAGGAAGACCCAGTACTTC
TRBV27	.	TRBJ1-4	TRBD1	CASSPSFGTGVEKLFF	TGTGCCAGCAGTCCGTCGTTTGGGACAGGGGTTGAAAAACTGTTTTTT
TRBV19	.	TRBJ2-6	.	CASSTVFSGANVLTF	TGTGCCAGTAGTACGGTCTTCTCTGGGGCCAACGTCCTGACTTTC
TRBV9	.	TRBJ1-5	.	CASSGGGGRDQPQHF	TGTGCCAGCAGCGGGGGGGGCGGTCGCGATCAGCCCCAGCATTTT
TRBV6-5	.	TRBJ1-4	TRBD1	CASSYSTGINEKLFF	TGTGCCAGCAGTTACTCGACAGGGATTAATGAAAAACTGTTTTTT
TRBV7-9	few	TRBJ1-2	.	CASSLDYYGYTF	TGTGCCAGCAGCTTAGATTACTATGGCTACACCTTC
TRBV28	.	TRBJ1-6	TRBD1	CASRATGASWGSPLHF	TGTGCCAGCAGAGCCACAGGGGCCTCATGGGGATCACCCCTCCACTTT
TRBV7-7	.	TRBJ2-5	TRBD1	CASSSNRGFETQYF	TGTGCTAGCAGTTCGAACAGGGGATTCGAGACCCAGTACTTC
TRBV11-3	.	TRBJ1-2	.	CASSLRAGEGGYTF	TGTGCCAGCAGCTTACGGGCCGGGGAGGGTGGCTACACCTTC
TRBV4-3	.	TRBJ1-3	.	CASSQARIRQRYVSGNTIYF	TGCGCCAGCAGCCAAGCCCGGATCCGGCAGCGATATGTCTCTGGAAACACCATATATTTT
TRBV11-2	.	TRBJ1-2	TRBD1	CASSLDSTGSYGYTF	TGTGCCAGCAGCTTAGATTCGACAGGGAGTTATGGCTACACCTTC
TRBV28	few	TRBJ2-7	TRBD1	CASSSTGTGGQDEQYF	TGTGCCAGCAGTTCAACCGGGACAGGGGGACAGGACGAGCAGTACTTC
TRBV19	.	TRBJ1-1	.	CASSLDSRGSTEAFF	TGTGCCAGTAGTCTCGACTCTAGGGGATCCACTGAAGCTTTCTTT
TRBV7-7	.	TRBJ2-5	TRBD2	CASSLKSGGPQETQYF	TGTGCCAGCAGCTTGAAAAGCGGGGGGCCCCAAGAGACCCAGTACTTC
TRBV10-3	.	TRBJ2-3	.	CAINRDPTMDTQYF	TGTGCCATCAATAGGGACCCAACCATGGATACGCAGTATTTT
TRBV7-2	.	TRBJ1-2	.	CASGLIQGGYTF	TGTGCCAGCGGGTTAATCCAGGGAGGCTACACCTTC
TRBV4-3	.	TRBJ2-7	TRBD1	CASSQRTGKYEQYF	TGCGCCAGCAGCCAAAGGACAGGGAAATACGAGCAGTACTTC
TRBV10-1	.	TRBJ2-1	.	CASSDCRRGYNEQFF	TGCGCCAGCAGTGATTGCAGGAGGGGGTACAATGAGCAGTTCTTC
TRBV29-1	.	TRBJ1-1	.	CSVLLGITEAFF	TGCAGCGTTCTCCTGGGGATCACTGAAGCTTTCTTT
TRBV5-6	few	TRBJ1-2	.	CASSMTRWDGYTF	TGTGCCAGCAGCATGACCAGGTGGGATGGCTACACCTTC
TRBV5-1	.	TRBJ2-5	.	CASSLAEGRQETQYF	TGCGCCAGCAGCTTGGCCGAAGGACGACAAGAGACCCAGTACTTC
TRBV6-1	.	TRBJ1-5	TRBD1	CASSGNTGTGYSNQPQHF	TGTGCCAGCAGTGGTAATACCGGGACAGGCTATAGCAATCAGCCCCAGCATTTT
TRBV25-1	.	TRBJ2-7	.	CASRAETVRYEQYF	TGTGCCAGCAGAGCCGAAACGGTTCGGTACGAGCAGTACTTC
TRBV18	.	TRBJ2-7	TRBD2	CASSPPPSGSFYEQYF	TGTGCCAGCTCACCCCCCCCTAGCGGGAGTTTCTACGAGCAGTACTTC
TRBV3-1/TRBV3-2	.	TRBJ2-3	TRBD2	CASSQDGLAAPHGLTDTQYF	TGTGCCAGCAGCCAAGACGGACTAGCGGCGCCCCATGGACTCACAGATACGCAGTATTTT
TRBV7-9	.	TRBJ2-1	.	CASSPGTRYNEQFF	TGTGCCAGCAGTCCCGGGACCAGGTACAATGAGCAGTTCTTC
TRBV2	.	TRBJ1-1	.	CASKAGRVAFF	TGTGCCAGCAAGGCAGGGCGGGTGGCTTTCTTT
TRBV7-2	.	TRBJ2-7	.	CASSLRWDTSYEQYF	TGTGCCAGCAGCTTACGGTGGGACACCTCCTACGAGCAGTACTTC
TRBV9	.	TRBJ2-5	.	CASSARGDSQETQYF	TGTGCCAGCAGCGCCCGCGGGGACAGCCAAGAGACCCAGTACTTC
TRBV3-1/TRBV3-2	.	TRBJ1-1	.	CASRPGQSTEAFF	TGTGCCAGCAGACCCGGACAGTCCACTGAAGCTTTCTTT
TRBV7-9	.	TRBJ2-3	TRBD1	CASSLAGQGTDTQYF	TGTGCCAGCAGCTTAGCGGGACAGGGAACAGATACGCAGTATTTT
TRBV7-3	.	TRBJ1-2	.	CASSLMGRGAGYGYTF	TGTGCCAGCAGCTTAATGGGACGGGGGGCTGGCTATGGCTACACCTTC
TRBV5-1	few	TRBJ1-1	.	CASSLEVSLNTEAFF	TGCGCCAGCAGCTTGGAAGTCAGTTTGAACACTGAAGCTTTCTTT
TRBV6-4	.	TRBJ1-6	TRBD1	CASRTQGASNSPLHF	TGTGCCAGCAGAACCCAGGGGGCTTCGAATTCACCCCTCCACTTT
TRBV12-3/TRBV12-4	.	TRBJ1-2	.	CASSFSVYGYTF	TGTGCCAGCAGTTTTTCCGTCTATGGCTACACCTTC
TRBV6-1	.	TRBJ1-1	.	CASSEGTPKVAFF	TGTGCCAGCAGTGAAGGGACACCCAAGGTAGCTTTCTTT